The 5 T cell receptor beta chains given below trace back to one sample, sequenced in a study of blood T cell repertoires in COVID-19. TCRdb's copy holds only in-frame clones and misses some; the assay was immunoSEQ multiplex PCR. In the table there are almost 55,000 clones, 80% to 85% of which are singletons. Sequencing was carried out using peripheral blood. The receptors shown here come from a man aged 50 or older with acute or convalescent COVID-19.

J is TRBJ1-1 and V is TRBV27, with D uncertain. The germline V gene has CDR1 MNHEY and CDR2 SMNVEV (reference sequence). The CDR3 extends over 13 amino acids. V was pared by 4 bases and J by 2 bases, with 8 bases between. For the CDR3, the DNA is TGTGCCAGCAGTTCGGAGGTTAACACTGAAGCTTTCTTT. Its translation: CASSSEVNTEAFF.

The gene calls are TRBV7-6 and TRBJ1-1; D is ambiguous. Trimming removed 0 bases from V and 6 bases from J, with 17 bases in between. Germline V lookup: CDR1 SGHVS, CDR2 FNYEAQ. The length of the CDR3 is 16 residues. CDR3 coding DNA: TGTGCCAGCAGCTTAGCGTTCACCAGATCAACATCTGAAGCTTTCTTT. Translating gives CASSLAFTRSTSEAFF.

This clone showed up just once. The chain is built from TRBV28 and TRBJ1-2, with a possible D match to TRBD1 (5 bases). The CDR3 covers 14 residues. The V gene's germline CDR1 is MDHEN and CDR2 SYDVKM. The V gene lost 1 base and the J gene lost 8 bases, with 14 bases spanning the gap. CDR3: CASSLSAGNVGYTF. The CDR3 DNA is TGTGCCAGCAGTTTATCGGCAGGGAACGTGGGCTACACCTTC.

The chain links TRBV5-1 to TRBJ2-3; D possibly corresponds to TRBD2 (6 bases). This CDR3 spans 13 amino acids. V dropped 4 bases and J dropped 6 bases, with 12 bases sitting between them. The V gene's germline CDR1 is SGHRS and CDR2 YFSETQ. The CDR3 DNA sequence: TGCGCCAGCAGCGTTCGGAGGGATGATACGCAGTATTTT. This sequence encodes CASSVRRDDTQYF.

The chain combines TRBV12-3 or TRBV12-4 with TRBJ1-2, with D maybe TRBD1 (5 bases). With 3 bases removed from V and 12 bases from J, the gap between germline ends came to 11 bases. This CDR3 has 11 amino acids. For the CDR3, the DNA is TGTGCCAGCAGTTTGGGGCCCTCTCACACCTTC. Encoded protein: CASSLGPSHTF.